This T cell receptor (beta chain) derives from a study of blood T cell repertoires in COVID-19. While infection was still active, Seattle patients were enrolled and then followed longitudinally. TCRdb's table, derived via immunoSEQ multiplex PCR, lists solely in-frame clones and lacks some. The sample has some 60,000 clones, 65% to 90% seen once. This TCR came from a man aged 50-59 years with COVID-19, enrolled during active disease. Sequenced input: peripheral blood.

This CDR3 is CATSDPGQGTAEAFF. CDR3 DNA sequence: TGTGCCACCAGTGACCCGGGACAGGGGACAGCTGAAGCTTTCTTT. The chain employs TRBV24-1 and TRBJ1-1, with 10 bases that match TRBD1. Germline CDR1 is KGHDR and CDR2 is SFDVKD. The CDR3 sequence is 15 residues long. J gave up 6 bases and V 4 bases, and 7 bases lay outside the gene matches.